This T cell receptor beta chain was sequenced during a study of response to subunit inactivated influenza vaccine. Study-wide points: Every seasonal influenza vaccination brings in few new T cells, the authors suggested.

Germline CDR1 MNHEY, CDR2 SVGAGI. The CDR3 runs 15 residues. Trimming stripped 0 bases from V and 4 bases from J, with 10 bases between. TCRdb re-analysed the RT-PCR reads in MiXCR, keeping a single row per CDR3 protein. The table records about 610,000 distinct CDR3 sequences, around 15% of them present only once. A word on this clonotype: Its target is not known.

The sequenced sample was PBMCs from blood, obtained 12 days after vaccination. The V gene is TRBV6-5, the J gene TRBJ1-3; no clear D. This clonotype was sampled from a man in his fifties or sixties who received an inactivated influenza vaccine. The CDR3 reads CASSYSMGLGNTIYF. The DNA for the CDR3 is TGTGCCAGCAGTTACTCTATGGGTCTAGGAAACACCATATATTTT.